The rows below give T cell receptor beta chains drawn from one sample of a study of cytomegalovirus exposure and HLA in healthy donors. Here immunoSEQ multiplex PCR was the method, and the copy in TCRdb shows in-frame clones only, minus some. The data include around 75,000 clones; the top ten clones carry 4% to 6%. The material sequenced was PBMCs. The receptors come from a man aged 35-49 years in good health and CMV-seronegative. Both conserved end residues are part of each CDR3. The order of the fields is CDR3 DNA, CDR3 protein, D gene, J gene, V gene. A D gene is named only where the DNA matches it firmly.

CDR3nt: TGTGCCAGCAGCTCCGGACAGGGAGGTGAGACCCAGTACTTC
CDR3aa: CASSSGQGGETQYF
d_gene: TRBD1
j_gene: TRBJ2-5
v_gene: TRBV7-2

CDR3nt: TGTGCCAGCAGCCAAGGCGGGGTGGCTCAGCCCCAGCATTTT
CDR3aa: CASSQGGVAQPQHF
d_gene: .
j_gene: TRBJ1-5
v_gene: TRBV7-2

CDR3nt: TGCGCCAGCAGTCCTAGCGGGGAAAGCACAGATACGCAGTATTTT
CDR3aa: CASSPSGESTDTQYF
d_gene: TRBD2
j_gene: TRBJ2-3
v_gene: TRBV4-3

CDR3nt: TGTGCCAGCAGCGCTAGCCCCTTACTAGGCACCGGGGAGCTGTTTTTT
CDR3aa: CASSASPLLGTGELFF
d_gene: .
j_gene: TRBJ2-2
v_gene: TRBV7-2

CDR3nt: TGTGCCAGCAGCCTGGGAAGGAGAGCAACTAATGAAAAACTGTTTTTT
CDR3aa: CASSLGRRATNEKLFF
d_gene: .
j_gene: TRBJ1-4
v_gene: TRBV5-8

CDR3nt: TGTGCCAGCAGTTACTCGACAGGTAGCTCTGGAAACACCATATATTTT
CDR3aa: CASSYSTGSSGNTIYF
d_gene: .
j_gene: TRBJ1-3
v_gene: TRBV6-5

CDR3nt: TGTGCCATCAGTTATAGCGGGGGACAAGAGACCCAGTACTTC
CDR3aa: CAISYSGGQETQYF
d_gene: TRBD2
j_gene: TRBJ2-5
v_gene: TRBV10-3

CDR3nt: TGCAGCGTTGAGGGCTCAGGGGCCGGGGACTATGGCTACACCTTC
CDR3aa: CSVEGSGAGDYGYTF
d_gene: .
j_gene: TRBJ1-2
v_gene: TRBV29-1

CDR3nt: TGTGCCAGCACCAGTTTGGGCCGATCAACTAATGAAAAACTGTTTTTT
CDR3aa: CASTSLGRSTNEKLFF
d_gene: .
j_gene: TRBJ1-4
v_gene: TRBV7-9

CDR3nt: TGTGCCAGCAGTTACTTCTCCGGGGGGCTGTTTTTT
CDR3aa: CASSYFSGGLFF
d_gene: .
j_gene: TRBJ2-2
v_gene: TRBV6-5

CDR3nt: TGTGCCAGCAGCCCCTGGGGGGAGGCCCAGACAGATACGCAGTATTTT
CDR3aa: CASSPWGEAQTDTQYF
d_gene: .
j_gene: TRBJ2-3
v_gene: TRBV7-6

CDR3nt: TGTGCCAGCAGTTTGACAGGGGTGGGCAACTATGGCTACACCTTC
CDR3aa: CASSLTGVGNYGYTF
d_gene: TRBD1
j_gene: TRBJ1-2
v_gene: TRBV28

CDR3nt: TGTGCCAGCAGCCAAGGGACTAGCGGGGGGGCGGGTGAGCAGTACTTC
CDR3aa: CASSQGTSGGAGEQYF
d_gene: TRBD2
j_gene: TRBJ2-7
v_gene: TRBV6-6

CDR3nt: TGTGCCAGCAGCCGACGCGCTGGGAGGGAGGGCGAGCAGTACTTC
CDR3aa: CASSRRAGREGEQYF
d_gene: TRBD2
j_gene: TRBJ2-7
v_gene: TRBV11-2

CDR3nt: TGTGCCAGCAGTGATACTAGCGGCTCTGGGGCCAACGTCCTGACTTTC
CDR3aa: CASSDTSGSGANVLTF
d_gene: TRBD2
j_gene: TRBJ2-6
v_gene: TRBV6-1

CDR3nt: TGTGCCAGCAGTTACCTAGGCGGGGTCCAAGAGACCCAGTACTTC
CDR3aa: CASSYLGGVQETQYF
d_gene: .
j_gene: TRBJ2-5
v_gene: TRBV27

CDR3nt: TGCAGCGCTGGACAGGGAGTTGTAGGGGAGCAGTACTTC
CDR3aa: CSAGQGVVGEQYF
d_gene: TRBD1
j_gene: TRBJ2-5
v_gene: TRBV29-1

CDR3nt: TGTGCCAGCAGTCCACTAGCGGGGGGCTCAGATACGCAGTATTTT
CDR3aa: CASSPLAGGSDTQYF
d_gene: TRBD2
j_gene: TRBJ2-3
v_gene: TRBV6-5

CDR3nt: TGCAGCGTTGCCCTGACATTCTCTGGAAACACCATATATTTT
CDR3aa: CSVALTFSGNTIYF
d_gene: .
j_gene: TRBJ1-3
v_gene: TRBV29-1

CDR3nt: TGTGCCAGCTCACCCAGGGTTTTGGCTGAAGCTTTCTTT
CDR3aa: CASSPRVLAEAFF
d_gene: .
j_gene: TRBJ1-1
v_gene: TRBV18

CDR3nt: TGCGCCAGCAGCCCAACTGCAGGGGGTAATGAAGCTTTCTTT
CDR3aa: CASSPTAGGNEAFF
d_gene: TRBD1
j_gene: TRBJ1-1
v_gene: TRBV5-1

CDR3nt: TGTGCCGGCACAACAGCGGGGGACGAGCAGTACTTC
CDR3aa: CAGTTAGDEQYF
d_gene: TRBD2
j_gene: TRBJ2-7
v_gene: TRBV30

CDR3nt: TGTGCCAGCAGCCCGACAGACCTCTATGGCTACACCTTC
CDR3aa: CASSPTDLYGYTF
d_gene: .
j_gene: TRBJ1-2
v_gene: TRBV7-8

CDR3nt: TGTGCCAGCACCCCCCCAGGGAAGGACACTGAAGCTTTCTTT
CDR3aa: CASTPPGKDTEAFF
d_gene: .
j_gene: TRBJ1-1
v_gene: TRBV6-5

CDR3nt: TGCGCCAGCAGTGACCCGGGAGGCGGTCCCTACGAGCAGTACTTC
CDR3aa: CASSDPGGGPYEQYF
d_gene: TRBD2
j_gene: TRBJ2-7
v_gene: TRBV10-2

CDR3nt: TGTGCCAGCAGTCGTAGCGGGGGAAGGGGAGAGACCCAGTACTTC
CDR3aa: CASSRSGGRGETQYF
d_gene: TRBD2
j_gene: TRBJ2-5
v_gene: TRBV5-4

CDR3nt: TGCGCCAGCAGCTTGTTGGGGGGTACCCACACTGAAGCTTTCTTT
CDR3aa: CASSLLGGTHTEAFF
d_gene: .
j_gene: TRBJ1-1
v_gene: TRBV5-1

CDR3nt: TGTGCCAGCAGTTTATTCCCTCGGGACAGGGGGTCTGGGGAGCAGTACTTC
CDR3aa: CASSLFPRDRGSGEQYF
d_gene: TRBD1
j_gene: TRBJ2-7
v_gene: TRBV28

CDR3nt: TGTGCCAGTGGATCACAGCAAGGGGGTGGCTACACCTTC
CDR3aa: CASGSQQGGGYTF
d_gene: .
j_gene: TRBJ1-2
v_gene: TRBV19

CDR3nt: TGCAGCGTTCCGATCATACAGGGGGCGGCCTACGAGCAGTACTTC
CDR3aa: CSVPIIQGAAYEQYF
d_gene: TRBD1
j_gene: TRBJ2-7
v_gene: TRBV29-1

CDR3nt: TGTGCCAGCAGCCCGGCGGGTCCAACCGGGGCCCAGTACTTC
CDR3aa: CASSPAGPTGAQYF
d_gene: .
j_gene: TRBJ2-5
v_gene: TRBV7-7

CDR3nt: TGTGCCAGTAACCTCGGACAGGCATATTATGGCTACACCTTC
CDR3aa: CASNLGQAYYGYTF
d_gene: TRBD1
j_gene: TRBJ1-2
v_gene: TRBV19

CDR3nt: TGTGCCAGCAGCCCGAGCAGGACAGGGGACACTGAAGCTTTCTTT
CDR3aa: CASSPSRTGDTEAFF
d_gene: TRBD1
j_gene: TRBJ1-1
v_gene: TRBV7-9

CDR3nt: TGTGCCAGCAGCCACCAGGACAGGATTAATTCACCCCTCCACTTT
CDR3aa: CASSHQDRINSPLHF
d_gene: TRBD1
j_gene: TRBJ1-6
v_gene: TRBV7-2

CDR3nt: TGTGCCAGTAGAGCGTCCGCGACCCCGATCAACTATGGCTACACCTTC
CDR3aa: CASRASATPINYGYTF
d_gene: .
j_gene: TRBJ1-2
v_gene: TRBV19

CDR3nt: TGTGCCAGCAGTGATCTGACAGGGGGCTTGAACTATGGCTACACCTTC
CDR3aa: CASSDLTGGLNYGYTF
d_gene: TRBD1
j_gene: TRBJ1-2
v_gene: TRBV6-1

CDR3nt: TGCGCCAGCAGCCAACACCTCGCACTAGCGGAGGAGACCCAGTACTTC
CDR3aa: CASSQHLALAEETQYF
d_gene: TRBD2
j_gene: TRBJ2-5
v_gene: TRBV4-3

CDR3nt: TGCGCCAGCAGCCAAGGGGGGCTAGCGGGAATTGGGACCGGGGAGCTGTTTTTT
CDR3aa: CASSQGGLAGIGTGELFF
d_gene: TRBD2
j_gene: TRBJ2-2
v_gene: TRBV4-1

CDR3nt: TGTGCCTGGATGAATGGTCTAGTTGCGGGAGGGGTGGGAGAGCAGTACTTC
CDR3aa: CAWMNGLVAGGVGEQYF
d_gene: TRBD2
j_gene: TRBJ2-7
v_gene: TRBV30

CDR3nt: TGTGCCAGCAGCTTAGCAGGGGGGGGTGGCTACACCTTC
CDR3aa: CASSLAGGGGYTF
d_gene: .
j_gene: TRBJ1-2
v_gene: TRBV7-2

CDR3nt: TGCAGCGTTTGTGGGACAATGAACACTGAAGCTTTCTTT
CDR3aa: CSVCGTMNTEAFF
d_gene: .
j_gene: TRBJ1-1
v_gene: TRBV29-1

CDR3nt: TGCGCCAGCAGCACCGGACTAGCGGGGGGGATCTTTGGGGCCAACGTCCTGACTTTC
CDR3aa: CASSTGLAGGIFGANVLTF
d_gene: TRBD2
j_gene: TRBJ2-6
v_gene: TRBV5-1